The entry that follows covers one TCR beta chain sequence. Individual cDNA molecules were tagged with unique molecular identifiers, the study reported. From the 5' RACE reads, TCRdb called clonotypes with MiXCR, one entry per CDR3 protein. The data contain roughly 51,000 distinct CDR3 sequences, under 7% of them singletons. The sample comes from a study of early T cells in non-severe SARS-CoV-2 infection. Study-level information: The authors sequenced bulk RNA from unsorted whole blood, leaving chains unpaired.

This material consisted of whole blood, taken at baseline. The source of this sequence is an adult who was a healthcare worker with PCR-confirmed SARS-CoV-2 infection or an uninfected control (not recorded which).

CDR3 in amino acids: CASSTGTGGRTQYF. CDR3 coding DNA: TGTGCCAGCAGTACCGGGACAGGGGGCCGTACGCAGTATTTT. The chain links TRBV2 to TRBJ2-3; 12 bases map to TRBD1. CDR3 length: 14 amino acids. Losses at the gene ends were 5 bases for V and 8 bases for J; bases not matched to a gene: 5. Germline lookup yields CDR1 SNHLY and CDR2 FYNNEI.